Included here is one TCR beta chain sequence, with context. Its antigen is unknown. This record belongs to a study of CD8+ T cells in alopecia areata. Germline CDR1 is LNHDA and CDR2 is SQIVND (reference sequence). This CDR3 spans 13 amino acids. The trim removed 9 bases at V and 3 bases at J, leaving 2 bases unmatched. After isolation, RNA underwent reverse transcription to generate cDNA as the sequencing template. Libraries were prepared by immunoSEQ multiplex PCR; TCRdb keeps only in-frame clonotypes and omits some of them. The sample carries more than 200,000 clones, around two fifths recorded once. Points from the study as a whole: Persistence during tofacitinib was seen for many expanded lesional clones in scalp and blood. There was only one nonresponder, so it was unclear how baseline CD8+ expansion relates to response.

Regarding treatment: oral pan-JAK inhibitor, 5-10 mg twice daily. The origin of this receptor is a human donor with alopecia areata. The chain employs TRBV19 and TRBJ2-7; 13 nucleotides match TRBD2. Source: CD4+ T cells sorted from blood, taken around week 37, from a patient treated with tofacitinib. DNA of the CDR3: TGTGCCAGCGGGACTAGCGGGAACTACGAGCAGTACTTC. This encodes CASGTSGNYEQYF.